Listed below are T cell receptor beta chains from one sample, sequenced in a study of cytomegalovirus exposure and HLA in healthy donors. Assay: immunoSEQ multiplex PCR; the TCRdb copy retains only in-frame clones and omits some. The sample comprises 68,000 or so clones, approximately 91% of which are singletons, and about 3% rests with the top ten. The material sequenced was PBMCs. The receptor set was obtained from a man aged 18 to 30 in good health and CMV-seronegative. CDR3s include the opening cysteine and the closing phenylalanine or tryptophan. The D gene is left open where the match is weak. Size tells how often a clone was seen (once, few, many) or the class of an expanded clone, and some rows leave it out.

abundance: once; d_gene: .; j_gene: TRBJ2-7; v_gene: TRBV5-4; CDR3aa: CASSLGAGYEQYF; CDR3nt: TGTGCCAGCAGCTTGGGGGCGGGCTACGAGCAGTACTTC
abundance: .; d_gene: TRBD2; j_gene: TRBJ2-7; v_gene: TRBV28; CDR3aa: CASSLFRTSGTDEQYF; CDR3nt: TGTGCCAGCAGTTTATTTCGGACTAGCGGGACCGACGAGCAGTACTTC
abundance: .; d_gene: TRBD1; j_gene: TRBJ1-2; v_gene: TRBV5-4; CDR3aa: CASSSPAQGAGDGYTF; CDR3nt: TGTGCCAGCAGCTCCCCGGCTCAGGGGGCGGGGGATGGCTACACCTTC
abundance: .; d_gene: .; j_gene: TRBJ1-3; v_gene: TRBV29-1; CDR3aa: CSVGGPNTIYF; CDR3nt: TGCAGCGTTGGAGGGCCCAACACCATATATTTT
abundance: .; d_gene: .; j_gene: TRBJ2-7; v_gene: TRBV6-5; CDR3aa: CASSRGAGYSEQYF; CDR3nt: TGTGCCAGCAGTCGTGGTGCGGGGTATAGCGAGCAGTACTTC
abundance: few; d_gene: .; j_gene: TRBJ2-7; v_gene: TRBV30; CDR3aa: CAWSVLDSMNYEQYF; CDR3nt: TGTGCCTGGAGTGTACTAGACTCCATGAACTACGAGCAGTACTTC
abundance: .; d_gene: TRBD2; j_gene: TRBJ2-1; v_gene: TRBV10-3; CDR3aa: CAHSGLAEDNEQFF; CDR3nt: TGTGCCCACAGCGGACTAGCGGAGGACAATGAGCAGTTCTTC
abundance: .; d_gene: .; j_gene: TRBJ2-3; v_gene: TRBV27; CDR3aa: CASSSQDFRVGRTDTQYF; CDR3nt: TGTGCCAGCAGTTCACAGGATTTCAGGGTAGGACGCACAGATACGCAGTATTTT
abundance: .; d_gene: .; j_gene: TRBJ2-3; v_gene: TRBV7-9; CDR3aa: CASSFGTSTDTQYF; CDR3nt: TGTGCCAGCAGCTTCGGGACTAGCACAGATACGCAGTATTTT
abundance: .; d_gene: .; j_gene: TRBJ2-4; v_gene: TRBV28; CDR3aa: CATSRLGQQNIQYF; CDR3nt: TGTGCCACCTCACGTCTGGGACAACAAAACATTCAGTACTTC
abundance: .; d_gene: TRBD1; j_gene: TRBJ1-2; v_gene: TRBV7-9; CDR3aa: CASSLSGAGGYGYTF; CDR3nt: TGTGCCAGCAGCTTATCAGGGGCAGGGGGCTATGGCTACACCTTC
abundance: .; d_gene: TRBD1; j_gene: TRBJ2-7; v_gene: TRBV5-1; CDR3aa: CASSLAGDRVYEQYF; CDR3nt: TGCGCCAGCAGCTTGGCCGGGGACAGGGTCTACGAGCAGTACTTC
abundance: .; d_gene: .; j_gene: TRBJ1-4; v_gene: TRBV28; CDR3aa: CASSPLKEVNEKLFF; CDR3nt: TGTGCCAGCAGTCCCCTCAAGGAGGTGAATGAAAAACTGTTTTTT
abundance: .; d_gene: TRBD2; j_gene: TRBJ2-3; v_gene: TRBV2; CDR3aa: CASSLAGGGTDTQYF; CDR3nt: TGTGCCAGCAGTTTAGCGGGAGGTGGCACAGATACGCAGTATTTT
abundance: .; d_gene: TRBD2; j_gene: TRBJ2-5; v_gene: TRBV28; CDR3aa: CASSWGLTRETQYF; CDR3nt: TGTGCCAGCAGTTGGGGACTAACCCGAGAGACCCAGTACTTC
abundance: .; d_gene: TRBD1; j_gene: TRBJ1-4; v_gene: TRBV30; CDR3aa: CAWNYRGNEKLFF; CDR3nt: TGTGCCTGGAATTACAGGGGGAATGAAAAACTGTTTTTT
abundance: .; d_gene: .; j_gene: TRBJ1-2; v_gene: TRBV28; CDR3aa: CASSTPGGPAVGGYGYTF; CDR3nt: TGTGCCAGCAGTACCCCGGGGGGACCGGCGGTCGGGGGCTATGGCTACACCTTC
abundance: .; d_gene: .; j_gene: TRBJ1-4; v_gene: TRBV5-1; CDR3aa: CASSFFPGLNEKLFF; CDR3nt: TGCGCCAGCAGCTTTTTTCCGGGACTTAATGAAAAACTGTTTTTT
abundance: .; d_gene: .; j_gene: TRBJ1-2; v_gene: TRBV28; CDR3aa: CASTPMGQGRYGYTF; CDR3nt: TGTGCCAGCACCCCGATGGGGCAGGGGAGATATGGCTACACCTTC
abundance: .; d_gene: TRBD2; j_gene: TRBJ2-2; v_gene: TRBV11-2; CDR3aa: CASSQTSGGNTGELFF; CDR3nt: TGTGCCAGCAGCCAAACTAGCGGAGGGAACACCGGGGAGCTGTTTTTT
abundance: .; d_gene: .; j_gene: TRBJ1-5; v_gene: TRBV7-9; CDR3aa: CASSLLEDQPQHF; CDR3nt: TGTGCCAGCAGCTTATTAGAGGATCAGCCCCAGCATTTT
abundance: .; d_gene: .; j_gene: TRBJ2-1; v_gene: TRBV29-1; CDR3aa: CSVGWLGGQFF; CDR3nt: TGCAGCGTGGGCTGGCTGGGGGGGCAGTTCTTC
abundance: .; d_gene: .; j_gene: TRBJ2-7; v_gene: TRBV4-3; CDR3aa: CASSQHSSGTDYEQYF; CDR3nt: TGCGCCAGCAGCCAGCATTCCTCCGGGACTGACTACGAGCAGTACTTC
abundance: .; d_gene: TRBD1; j_gene: TRBJ1-3; v_gene: TRBV28; CDR3aa: CASRRQGPGNTIYF; CDR3nt: TGTGCCAGCAGAAGACAGGGCCCTGGAAACACCATATATTTT
abundance: .; d_gene: TRBD2; j_gene: TRBJ2-1; v_gene: TRBV7-3; CDR3aa: CASSTGLARDNEQFF; CDR3nt: TGTGCCAGCAGCACGGGACTAGCGAGGGACAATGAGCAGTTCTTC
abundance: once; d_gene: .; j_gene: TRBJ2-7; v_gene: TRBV27; CDR3aa: CASRGEVGSYEQYF; CDR3nt: TGTGCCAGCAGGGGGGAGGTTGGCTCCTACGAGCAGTACTTC
abundance: .; d_gene: TRBD1; j_gene: TRBJ2-7; v_gene: TRBV5-6; CDR3aa: CASRFRDRVLRYEQYF; CDR3nt: TGTGCCAGCAGATTCCGGGACAGGGTTTTACGTTACGAGCAGTACTTC
abundance: .; d_gene: TRBD1; j_gene: TRBJ2-7; v_gene: TRBV28; CDR3aa: CASRTGTVYYEQYF; CDR3nt: TGTGCCAGCCGAACCGGGACAGTCTACTACGAGCAGTACTTC
abundance: .; d_gene: .; j_gene: TRBJ2-6; v_gene: TRBV9; CDR3aa: CASSGVGPSGANVLTF; CDR3nt: TGTGCCAGCAGCGGCGTCGGTCCCTCTGGGGCCAACGTCCTGACTTTC
abundance: .; d_gene: .; j_gene: TRBJ1-4; v_gene: TRBV28; CDR3aa: CASSLLTATNEKLFF; CDR3nt: TGTGCCAGCAGCTTATTGACTGCAACTAATGAAAAACTGTTTTTT
abundance: few; d_gene: TRBD2; j_gene: TRBJ2-4; v_gene: TRBV19; CDR3aa: CASSTGTNVDFKNIQYF; CDR3nt: TGTGCCAGTAGTACCGGGACTAATGTTGATTTTAAAAACATTCAGTACTTC
abundance: .; d_gene: .; j_gene: TRBJ1-1; v_gene: TRBV27; CDR3aa: CASSLMGGYTEAFF; CDR3nt: TGTGCCAGCAGTTTGATGGGGGGTTACACTGAAGCTTTCTTT
abundance: .; d_gene: .; j_gene: TRBJ2-3; v_gene: TRBV28; CDR3aa: CALGEFTDTQYF; CDR3nt: TGTGCCCTGGGCGAATTCACAGATACGCAGTATTTT
abundance: .; d_gene: .; j_gene: TRBJ2-7; v_gene: TRBV5-6; CDR3aa: CASSPSPGYEQYF; CDR3nt: TGTGCCAGCAGCCCCAGCCCGGGTTATGAGCAGTACTTC
abundance: .; d_gene: .; j_gene: TRBJ1-2; v_gene: TRBV30; CDR3aa: CAWSHRYLYTF; CDR3nt: TGTGCCTGGAGTCACAGGTATCTCTACACCTTC
abundance: .; d_gene: TRBD2; j_gene: TRBJ2-1; v_gene: TRBV7-8; CDR3aa: CASSWGLAGGGENEQFF; CDR3nt: TGTGCCAGCAGCTGGGGACTAGCGGGAGGTGGTGAGAATGAGCAGTTCTTC
abundance: .; d_gene: .; j_gene: TRBJ2-3; v_gene: TRBV7-3; CDR3aa: CASSQSPGARGTQYF; CDR3nt: TGTGCCAGCAGCCAATCCCCAGGGGCCAGGGGTACGCAGTATTTT
abundance: once; d_gene: .; j_gene: TRBJ1-1; v_gene: TRBV19; CDR3aa: CASKESAGPTEAFF; CDR3nt: TGTGCCAGTAAAGAGTCTGCGGGTCCCACTGAAGCTTTCTTT
abundance: .; d_gene: .; j_gene: TRBJ2-1; v_gene: TRBV6-5; CDR3aa: CASSLHPNEMDEQFF; CDR3nt: TGTGCCAGCAGTTTACACCCAAATGAAATGGATGAGCAGTTCTTC
abundance: .; d_gene: .; j_gene: TRBJ1-2; v_gene: TRBV18; CDR3aa: CASSPEFGYTF; CDR3nt: TGTGCCAGCTCACCCGAGTTCGGCTACACCTTC
abundance: once; d_gene: TRBD1; j_gene: TRBJ1-2; v_gene: TRBV9; CDR3aa: CASSPGGYGYTF; CDR3nt: TGTGCCAGCAGCCCAGGGGGGTATGGCTACACCTTC
abundance: .; d_gene: .; j_gene: TRBJ1-5; v_gene: TRBV23-1; CDR3aa: CASSPHRVPYSNQPQHF; CDR3nt: TGCGCCAGCAGTCCGCACAGGGTCCCTTATAGCAATCAGCCCCAGCATTTT
abundance: .; d_gene: TRBD2; j_gene: TRBJ2-7; v_gene: TRBV28; CDR3aa: CASFGSGRFGHEQYF; CDR3nt: TGTGCCAGCTTTGGGAGCGGGAGGTTCGGGCACGAGCAGTACTTC
abundance: .; d_gene: TRBD2; j_gene: TRBJ2-2; v_gene: TRBV5-1; CDR3aa: CASSLFAGEVTGELFF; CDR3nt: TGCGCCAGCAGCTTGTTTGCGGGAGAGGTAACCGGGGAGCTGTTTTTT
abundance: .; d_gene: .; j_gene: TRBJ2-1; v_gene: TRBV28; CDR3aa: CASSPYVRRGNEQFF; CDR3nt: TGTGCCAGCAGCCCGTATGTCAGGAGGGGCAATGAGCAGTTCTTC
abundance: .; d_gene: .; j_gene: TRBJ1-1; v_gene: TRBV7-2; CDR3aa: CASSVEGGKNTEAFF; CDR3nt: TGTGCCAGCAGCGTAGAAGGGGGTAAGAACACTGAAGCTTTCTTT